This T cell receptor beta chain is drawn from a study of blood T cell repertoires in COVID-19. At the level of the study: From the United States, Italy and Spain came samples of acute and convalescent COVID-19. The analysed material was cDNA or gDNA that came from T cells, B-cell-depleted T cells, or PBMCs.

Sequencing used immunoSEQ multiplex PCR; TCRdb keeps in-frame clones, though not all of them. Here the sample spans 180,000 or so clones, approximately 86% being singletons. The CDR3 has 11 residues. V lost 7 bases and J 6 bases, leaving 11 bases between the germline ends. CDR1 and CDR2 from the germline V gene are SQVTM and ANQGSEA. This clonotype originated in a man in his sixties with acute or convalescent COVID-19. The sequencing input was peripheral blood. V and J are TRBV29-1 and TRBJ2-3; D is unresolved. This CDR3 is CSGRHSDTQYF. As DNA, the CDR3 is TGCAGCGGCCGACATTCCGATACGCAGTATTTT.